This is a list of T cell receptor beta chains from one sample in a study of Ad26.COV2.S vaccination and SARS-CoV-2 variants. Clones were sequenced by immunoSEQ multiplex PCR, and TCRdb holds only the in-frame ones, with some missing. The sample lists more than 350,000 clones; 90% were seen once. Material: peripheral blood, obtained in a trial of Ad26.COV2.S vaccine versus placebo. These receptors originate from a person aged 18 to 59 who received the Ad26.COV2.S COVID-19 vaccine or a placebo. The conserved cysteine and the conserved F or W are not part of the CDR3 here. Fields, in order: J gene, V gene, CDR3 protein.

j_call: TRBJ1-1
v_call: TRBV4-3
cdr3_aa: ASSPHDRGPPKAF

j_call: TRBJ2-7
v_call: TRBV14
cdr3_aa: ASSQDFRSREQY

j_call: TRBJ1-5
v_call: TRBV7-9
cdr3_aa: ASSPGQTGQPQH

j_call: TRBJ2-7
v_call: TRBV6-5
cdr3_aa: ASSSRTGGSYEQY

j_call: TRBJ1-5
v_call: TRBV6-5
cdr3_aa: ASQRDRNSNQPQH

j_call: TRBJ2-5
v_call: TRBV18
cdr3_aa: ASSPKRDRGQQETQY

j_call: TRBJ2-3
v_call: TRBV4-2
cdr3_aa: ASSHGTSGPISTDTQY

j_call: TRBJ2-7
v_call: TRBV19
cdr3_aa: ASSVLAGGSPHDYEQY

j_call: TRBJ2-5
v_call: TRBV4-1
cdr3_aa: ASSQGGLAGDPNQETQY

j_call: TRBJ1-2
v_call: TRBV28
cdr3_aa: ASGVQENYGYT

j_call: TRBJ1-5
v_call: TRBV2
cdr3_aa: ASSDRGNQPQH

j_call: TRBJ1-6
v_call: TRBV2
cdr3_aa: ASSAQGNYNSPLH

j_call: TRBJ2-7
v_call: TRBV7-8
cdr3_aa: ASSAQSPAGGFAYEQY

j_call: TRBJ2-2
v_call: TRBV24-1
cdr3_aa: ATGIGPTGELF

j_call: TRBJ2-1
v_call: TRBV19
cdr3_aa: ASSRVGTSYNEQF

j_call: TRBJ2-1
v_call: TRBV5-4
cdr3_aa: ASTQREGIGEQF

j_call: TRBJ1-2
v_call: TRBV30
cdr3_aa: AWMHYGYT

j_call: TRBJ1-6
v_call: TRBV28
cdr3_aa: ASSLGRGIDNSPLH

j_call: TRBJ1-4
v_call: TRBV6-5
cdr3_aa: ASSYSRGATNEKLF

j_call: TRBJ2-2
v_call: TRBV5-1
cdr3_aa: ASSPRGRATGELF

j_call: TRBJ2-7
v_call: TRBV29-1
cdr3_aa: SVGGLDGSYEQY

j_call: TRBJ2-2
v_call: TRBV10-3
cdr3_aa: AISESDGNTGELF

j_call: TRBJ2-3
v_call: TRBV3-1/TRBV3-2
cdr3_aa: ASSPRGTTDTQY

j_call: TRBJ2-2
v_call: TRBV24-1
cdr3_aa: ATNSGRNTGELF

j_call: TRBJ2-1
v_call: TRBV3-1/TRBV3-2
cdr3_aa: ASSQPTGLAGGVDEQF

j_call: TRBJ2-2
v_call: TRBV5-4
cdr3_aa: ASSLNPDLNTGELF

j_call: TRBJ2-1
v_call: TRBV7-6
cdr3_aa: ASSLGLADNEQF

j_call: TRBJ2-2
v_call: TRBV30
cdr3_aa: AWSARQGANTGELF

j_call: TRBJ2-5
v_call: TRBV15
cdr3_aa: ATSRGGGDSGTFQETQY

j_call: TRBJ1-3
v_call: TRBV9
cdr3_aa: ASSATGSTGFPNTIY

j_call: TRBJ2-1
v_call: TRBV6-1
cdr3_aa: ASSQVLGQGINEQF

j_call: TRBJ1-1
v_call: TRBV6-5
cdr3_aa: ASSFRQGNAITEAF

j_call: TRBJ1-5
v_call: TRBV7-2
cdr3_aa: ASSLSMDIIQPQH

j_call: TRBJ1-4
v_call: TRBV29-1
cdr3_aa: SVARADEKLF

j_call: TRBJ2-1
v_call: TRBV29-1
cdr3_aa: SVPTGISYNEQF

j_call: TRBJ2-3
v_call: TRBV30
cdr3_aa: AWTKGGIADTQY

j_call: TRBJ1-5
v_call: TRBV30
cdr3_aa: AWSVRDNQPQH

j_call: TRBJ2-7
v_call: TRBV5-5
cdr3_aa: ATQGGYEQY

j_call: TRBJ2-7
v_call: TRBV4-3
cdr3_aa: ASSRIPGGEQY

j_call: TRBJ2-3
v_call: TRBV3-1/TRBV3-2
cdr3_aa: ASSQGPGQETDTQY

j_call: TRBJ1-1
v_call: TRBV11-3
cdr3_aa: ASSRDRGEAF

j_call: TRBJ2-1
v_call: TRBV9
cdr3_aa: ASTPVASYNEQF

j_call: TRBJ2-1
v_call: TRBV6-2/TRBV6-3
cdr3_aa: ASSPTTGNEQF

j_call: TRBJ2-1
v_call: TRBV2
cdr3_aa: ASSGLANNEQF

j_call: TRBJ2-1
v_call: TRBV24-1
cdr3_aa: ATSDPGLAGGNNEQF